Below, 19 T cell receptor beta chains from the same sample are listed, as sequenced in a study of blood T cell repertoires in COVID-19. TCRdb's table, derived via immunoSEQ multiplex PCR, lists solely in-frame clones and lacks some. The sample includes about 240,000 clones, 75% to 85% of them seen just once. Sample: peripheral blood. The source is a woman aged 55-75 years with active or convalescent COVID-19.

This clone was detected once. The chain employs TRBV7-2 and TRBJ2-5; D is unresolved. Per germline, CDR1 SGHTA and CDR2 FQGNSA. V lost 1 base and J 1 base, leaving 10 bases between the germline ends. The CDR3 covers 15 residues. The CDR3 region has the DNA TGTGCCAGCAGCTTAGTTCTTTTAGCCCAAGAGACCCAGTACTTC. Translation gives CASSLVLLAQETQYF.

This chain uses TRBV10-3 with TRBJ2-5, with D uncertain. From germline, CDR1 is ENHRY and CDR2 SYGVKD. V was cut by 3 bases and J by 5 bases, with 10 bases left in between. CDR3 length: 13 residues. CDR3 DNA sequence: TGTGCCATCAGTGAACCCCCCCGGGAGACCCAGTACTTC. It translates to CAISEPPRETQYF.

This clone was detected only once. This chain uses TRBV18 with TRBJ2-3, with D tentatively TRBD1 (6 bases). The V gene's germline CDR1 is KGHSH and CDR2 LQKENI. CDR3 length: 18 amino acids. With 2 bases removed from V and 6 bases from J, the gap between germline ends came to 24 bases. The CDR3 loop reads CASSPRTGQGNLWDTQYF. The CDR3 DNA reads TGTGCCAGCTCACCAAGGACGGGGCAGGGGAATTTATGGGATACGCAGTATTTT.

The genes are TRBV4-1 and TRBJ2-2; maybe TRBD1 (5 bases). The germline CDR1 and CDR2 sequences are MGHRA and YSYEKL. The CDR3 covers 16 residues. Trimming shortened V by 4 bases and J by 1 base, and 13 bases separated the two germline ends. CDR3 bases: TGCGCCAGCAGCCCCCTAAGGGGCCTGAACACCGGGGAGCTGTTTTTT. It translates to CASSPLRGLNTGELFF.

V and J are TRBV5-6 and TRBJ1-5, with D uncertain. Germline loops: CDR1 SGHDT, CDR2 YYEEEE. This CDR3 is built from 16 residues. Trimming took 0 bases from V and 3 from J, leaving 13 bases between them. The CDR3 DNA follows: TGTGCCAGCAGCTTGGTGGGCGCGGGTCCCAATCAGCCCCAGCATTTT. Its translation: CASSLVGAGPNQPQHF.

This chain uses TRBV19 with TRBJ1-1, with D unclear. The V end lost 9 bases, the J end lost 0 bases, and 11 bases lay between the germline ends. Per the germline V gene, CDR1 is LNHDA and CDR2 is SQIVND (reference sequence). The CDR3 length is 13 residues. For the CDR3, the DNA is TGTGCCAGCACTCCGAACCTGAACACTGAAGCTTTCTTT. Its translation is CASTPNLNTEAFF.

J is TRBJ1-1 and V is TRBV6-5; D might be TRBD1 (6 bases). The CDR3 is 14 residues long. The germline V and J ends were trimmed by 7 bases and 6 bases, with 18 bases remaining between them. Germline loops: CDR1 MNHEY, CDR2 SVGAGI. The CDR3 DNA reads TGTGCCAGCACCTTAGGACAGTTAAGCGCTGAAGCTTTCTTT. It codes for CASTLGQLSAEAFF.

V and J are TRBV4-3 and TRBJ1-4, with D possibly TRBD1 on 6 matching bases. Trimming left V 6 bases short and J 0 bases short, with 14 bases between. Germline V gene lookup returns CDR1 LGHNA and CDR2 YSLEER. This CDR3 is 16 amino acids long. CDR3 amino acids: CASSRQGPATNEKLFF. The CDR3 DNA follows: TGCGCCAGCAGTCGGCAGGGGCCCGCAACTAATGAAAAACTGTTTTTT.

This clone was seen a few times. The V gene is TRBV5-4, the J gene TRBJ1-2; 9 bases line up with TRBD1. The CDR3 is 18 residues long. In germline, CDR1 is SGHNT, CDR2 YYREEE (reference sequence). Germline trimming cut 3 bases from V and 8 bases from J; bases unmatched to any gene: 20. CDR3 protein: CASSSAGLGQGLLGGYTF. The DNA of the CDR3 is TGTGCCAGCAGCTCCGCTGGGTTGGGACAGGGTCTCCTTGGGGGCTACACCTTC.

The genes are TRBV3-1 (or the pseudogene TRBV3-2) and TRBJ1-2; possibly TRBD1 for D (5 bases). Germline V gene data show CDR1 as LGHDT and CDR2 as YNNKEL (reference sequence). This CDR3 spans 14 amino acids. The ends were cut back, 0 bases at V and 4 bases at J, with 9 bases in the middle. In nucleotides, the CDR3 is TGTGCCAGCAGCCAAGATTGGGGCTTCTATGGCTACACCTTC. Its protein is CASSQDWGFYGYTF.

This chain joins TRBV7-2 and TRBJ1-1, with 7 bases matching TRBD1. Trimming cost V 4 bases and J 1 base; bases outside gene matches: 9. The CDR3 covers 16 residues. Germline V gene lookup returns CDR1 SGHTA and CDR2 FQGNSA. The CDR3 sequence: CASSSSSTGRNTEAFF. DNA of the CDR3: TGTGCCAGCAGCTCCTCCTCGACAGGGAGGAACACTGAAGCTTTCTTT.

As concerns this clone: In the same sample, other DNA sequences code for this CDR3. The chain carries TRBV30 and TRBJ2-5; 12 bases line up with TRBD2. V gave up 2 bases and J gave up 1 base; unmatched junction bases: 5. Germline V gene sequence: CDR1 GTSNPN, CDR2 SVGIG (reference sequence). This CDR3 spans 16 amino acids. This CDR3 reads CAWSRGLAGTQETQYF. CDR3 in DNA: TGTGCCTGGAGTCGGGGACTAGCGGGCACCCAAGAGACCCAGTACTTC. Filled out from reference TRBV30 and TRBJ2-5, the complete variable domain reads SQTIHQWPATLVQPVGSPLSLECTVEGTSNPNLYWYRQAAGRGLQLLFYSVGIGQISSEVPQNLSASRPQDRQFILSSKKLLLSDSGFYLCAWSRGLAGTQETQYFGPGTRLLVL.

CDR3 coding DNA: TGTGCCAGTAGCCCGTCCTTCGGGAGCGGAGAGACCCAGTACTTC. Its translation: CASSPSFGSGETQYF. The chain combines TRBV19 with TRBJ2-5; D might be TRBD2 (6 bases). The germline V and J ends were trimmed by 6 bases and 4 bases, with 18 bases remaining between them. The CDR3 totals 15 residues. From germline, CDR1 is LNHDA and CDR2 SQIVND (reference sequence). The whole variable domain, filled in from reference TRBV19 and TRBJ2-5, reads DGGITQSPKYLFRKEGQNVTLSCEQNLNHDAMYWYRQDPGQGLRLIYYSQIVNDFQKGDIAEGYSVSREKKESFPLTVTSAQKNPTAFYLCASSPSFGSGETQYFGPGTRLLVL.

Here the CDR3 DNA reads TGCAGCGCCCGACTCCCCACCGACGGCTATGGCTACACCTTC. Translating gives CSARLPTDGYGYTF. The chain has TRBV29-1 and TRBJ1-2; D is undetermined. V gave up 7 bases and J gave up 4 bases, with 19 bases separating them. Germline V gene lookup returns CDR1 SQVTM and CDR2 ANQGSEA. The CDR3 has 14 amino acids.

The V call is TRBV9, the J call TRBJ1-2; D possibly corresponds to TRBD1 (6 bases). With 3 bases removed from V and 4 bases from J, the gap between germline ends came to 25 bases. Per germline, CDR1 SGDLS and CDR2 YYNGEE. This CDR3 contains 18 residues. The CDR3 here is CASSGPGQRTREFYGYTF. CDR3 DNA sequence: TGTGCCAGCAGCGGACCCGGACAGAGGACGAGGGAATTCTATGGCTACACCTTC.

This chain uses TRBV6-5 with TRBJ1-1, with 8 bases fitting TRBD1. CDR3 length: 14 amino acids. Trimming at V came to 7 bases and at J to 1 base, leaving 5 bases not matched to a gene. Germline CDR1 is MNHEY and CDR2 is SVGAGI. The DNA for the CDR3 is TGTGCCAGCAACGGCCAGGGGGCGAACACTGAAGCTTTCTTT. It specifies CASNGQGANTEAFF.

In DNA, the CDR3 is TGTGCCATCAGTGAGTGGGCCAGCGGGACCAACAATGAGCAGTTCTTC. Amino acid sequence: CAISEWASGTNNEQFF. The chain has TRBV10-3 and TRBJ2-1; TRBD2 aligns across 7 bases. V was pared by 1 base and J by 5 bases, with 8 bases of the junction left unmatched. The length of the CDR3 is 16 residues. CDR1 is ENHRY and CDR2 is SYGVKD in the germline V gene.

The chain carries TRBV7-3 and TRBJ2-1, with 7 nucleotides matching TRBD2. The V gene's germline CDR1 is SGHTA and CDR2 FQGTGA. V lost 5 bases to trimming and J lost 3 bases; unmatched junction nucleotides: 7. This CDR3 comprises 15 residues. The CDR3 nucleotides read TGTGCCAGCAGCCCAACTAGCGCAGGCTACAATGAGCAGTTCTTC. Its protein product is CASSPTSAGYNEQFF.

V and J are TRBV20-1 and TRBJ2-2, with TRBD1 matching over 8 bases. V lost 3 bases and J lost 0; bases outside the gene matches: 3. Germline assignment: CDR1 DFQATT and CDR2 SNEGSKA (reference sequence). The CDR3 runs 15 residues. This CDR3 is CSASKQGANTGELFF. The CDR3 DNA is TGCAGTGCTAGTAAACAGGGGGCGAACACCGGGGAGCTGTTTTTT.